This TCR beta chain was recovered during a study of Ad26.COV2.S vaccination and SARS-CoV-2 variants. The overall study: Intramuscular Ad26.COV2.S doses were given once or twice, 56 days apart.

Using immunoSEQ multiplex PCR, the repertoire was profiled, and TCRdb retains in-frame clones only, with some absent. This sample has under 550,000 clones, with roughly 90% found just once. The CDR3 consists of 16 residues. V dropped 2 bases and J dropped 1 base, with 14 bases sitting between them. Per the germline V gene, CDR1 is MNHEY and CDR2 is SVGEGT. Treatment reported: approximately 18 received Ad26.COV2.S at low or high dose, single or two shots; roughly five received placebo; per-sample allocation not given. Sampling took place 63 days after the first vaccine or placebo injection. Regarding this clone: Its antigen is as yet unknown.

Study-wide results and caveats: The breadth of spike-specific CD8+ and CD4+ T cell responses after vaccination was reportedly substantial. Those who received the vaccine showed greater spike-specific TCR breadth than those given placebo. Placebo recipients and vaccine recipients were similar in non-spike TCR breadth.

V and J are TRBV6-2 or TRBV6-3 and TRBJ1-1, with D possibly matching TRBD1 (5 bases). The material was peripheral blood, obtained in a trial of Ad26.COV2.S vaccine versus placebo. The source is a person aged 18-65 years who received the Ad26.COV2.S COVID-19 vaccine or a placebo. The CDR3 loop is CASSYMGPGGNTEAFF. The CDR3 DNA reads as TGTGCCAGCAGTTACATGGGGCCGGGCGGGAACACTGAAGCTTTCTTT.